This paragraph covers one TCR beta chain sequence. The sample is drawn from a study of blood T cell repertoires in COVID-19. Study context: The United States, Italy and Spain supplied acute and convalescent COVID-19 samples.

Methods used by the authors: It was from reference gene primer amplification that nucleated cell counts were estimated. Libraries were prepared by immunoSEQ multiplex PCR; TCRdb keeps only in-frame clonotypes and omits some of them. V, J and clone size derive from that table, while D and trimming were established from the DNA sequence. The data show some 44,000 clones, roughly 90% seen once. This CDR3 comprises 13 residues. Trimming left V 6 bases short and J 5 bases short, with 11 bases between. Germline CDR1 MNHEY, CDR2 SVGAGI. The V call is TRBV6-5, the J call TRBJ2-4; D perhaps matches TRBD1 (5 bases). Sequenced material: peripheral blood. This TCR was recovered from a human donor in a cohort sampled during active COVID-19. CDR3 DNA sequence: TGTGCCAGCAGGAAAAGCAGGGAAAACATTCAGTACTTC. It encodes CASRKSRENIQYF.